The 2 T cell receptor beta chains given below trace back to one sample, sequenced in a study of CD8 T cells in Susac syndrome. Random-hexamer reverse transcription was applied to roughly 0.5 to 1 ug RNA. TCRdb ran MiXCR on the immunoSEQ multiplex PCR reads and lists one entry per CDR3 protein. The repertoire holds about 23,000 distinct CDR3 sequences, with 93% as singletons. Sequencing was carried out using CD8+ T cells from PBMCs. The receptors originated from a human donor with Susac syndrome.

The chain links TRBV7-9 to TRBJ1-4; no clear D. The CDR3 extends over 14 amino acids. Trimming took 3 bases from V and 5 from J, leaving 10 bases between them. Germline loops: CDR1 SEHNR, CDR2 FQNEAQ (reference sequence). The CDR3: CASSFWGENEKLFF. The CDR3 nucleotides are TGTGCCAGCAGCTTTTGGGGAGAGAATGAAAAACTGTTTTTT. Full variable domain (remainder filled in from reference TRBV7-9 and TRBJ1-4): DTGVSQNPRHKITKRGQNVTFRCDPISEHNRLYWYRQTLGQGPEFLTYFQNEAQLEKSRLLSDRFSAERPKGSFSTLEIQRTEQGDSAMYLCASSFWGENEKLFFGSGTQLSVL.

The rearrangement uses TRBV7-9 and TRBJ2-7, with 7 bases lining up with TRBD1. Germline-derived CDR1 and CDR2 are SEHNR and FQNEAQ (reference sequence). The CDR3 is 15 amino acids. J was trimmed by 2 bases and V by 3 bases; bases with no gene match: 7. The CDR3 nucleotides are TGTGCCAGCAGCTTGAGACAGGGAACCACCTACGAGCAGTACTTC. Translated: CASSLRQGTTYEQYF.